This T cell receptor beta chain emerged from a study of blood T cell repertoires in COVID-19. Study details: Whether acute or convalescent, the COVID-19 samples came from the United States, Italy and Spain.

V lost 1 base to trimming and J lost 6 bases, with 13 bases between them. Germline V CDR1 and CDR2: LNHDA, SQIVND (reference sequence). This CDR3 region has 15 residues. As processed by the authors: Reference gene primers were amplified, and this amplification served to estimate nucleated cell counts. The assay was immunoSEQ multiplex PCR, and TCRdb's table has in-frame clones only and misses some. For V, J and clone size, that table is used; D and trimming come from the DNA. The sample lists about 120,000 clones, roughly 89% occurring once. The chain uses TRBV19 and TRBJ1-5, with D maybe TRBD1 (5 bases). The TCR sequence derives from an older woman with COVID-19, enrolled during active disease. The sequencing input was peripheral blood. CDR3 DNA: TGTGCCAGTAGTATAGCTTGGGGGGTAGGTCAGCCCCAGCATTTT. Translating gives CASSIAWGVGQPQHF.